Sequencing of this T cell receptor (beta chain) was carried out in a study of pediatric ulcerative colitis. The method was immunoSEQ multiplex PCR; TCRdb's version includes in-frame clones alone and lacks a portion of them. The data show about 22,000 clones, roughly two thirds seen once. The rectum was sampled with one to two pinch biopsies at colonoscopy. The CDR3 totals 14 residues. Germline values: CDR1 SGHVS, CDR2 FQNEAQ. The ends were cut back, 2 bases at V and 5 bases at J, with 12 bases in the middle. The source is a boy between 5 and 17 years old with severe ulcerative colitis. Sequenced material: gut tissue. The chain combines TRBV7-8 with TRBJ2-5; D is unclear. CDR3 DNA: TGTGCCAGCAGCTTAAGTGGCCTCGGGGAGACCCAGTACTTC. Translating gives CASSLSGLGETQYF.